The present T cell receptor (beta chain) was sequenced within a study of shared clonotypes between healthy human individuals. Study context: A donor's plate count was three for CD4 naive and three for CD4 memory; CD8 naive had two and CD8 memory one.

In its sample, this clone was seen once. The antigen remains unidentified. This CDR3 has 16 residues. CDR1 is MNHEY and CDR2 is SVGAGI in the germline V gene. V shed 2 bases and J shed 0 bases, with 12 bases lying between them. Whole-study findings and limits: Only a few donors were included, so the genetic and exposure-history diversity represented was limited. Naive subsets usually exceeded memory subsets in estimated richness.

Assay: immunoSEQ multiplex PCR; the TCRdb copy retains only in-frame clones and omits some. The sample lists about a million clones, roughly 80% occurring once. Sequencing used memory CD4+ T cells sorted from blood. Specified subset: CD45RA-negative fraction. This TCR was recovered from a man aged 18-30 years in good health. This chain connects TRBV6-5 to TRBJ2-3; D remains ambiguous. This CDR3 is CASSYRPQFSTDTQYF. The CDR3 nucleotides read TGTGCCAGCAGTTACCGTCCCCAATTTAGCACAGATACGCAGTATTTT.